The rows below give T cell receptor beta chains drawn from one sample of a study of T cells in Graves' hyperthyroidism and ophthalmopathy. TCRdb reanalysed the multiplex PCR reads using MiXCR and keeps one entry per CDR3 protein. The sample contains approximately 720,000 distinct CDR3 sequences, around 20% of which appear only once. Material: blood. These receptors were obtained from a woman in her forties or fifties with Graves' hyperthyroidism that later progressed to Graves' ophthalmopathy. The CDR3 runs from the conserved cysteine through the conserved F or W. D genes are given only for firm matches. Clone size appears in some rows only: once, few, many, or a class for an expanded clone.

>16|TRBV12-3/TRBV12-4|many|-|TRBJ1-6
CASSLMTANFNSPLHF
TGTGCCAGCAGTTTAATGACAGCAAACTTTAATTCACCCCTCCACTTT
>17|TRBV6-1|-|TRBD1|TRBJ2-5
CASSPTSRQGPTETQYF
TGTGCCAGCAGCCCGACCAGCAGACAGGGCCCAACTGAGACCCAGTACTTC
>16|TRBV11-2|many|-|TRBJ2-7
CASSFSLGPGAYEQYF
TGTGCCAGCAGCTTTAGTCTTGGTCCGGGGGCCTACGAGCAGTACTTC
>15|TRBV12-3/TRBV12-4|once|-|TRBJ2-5
CASSPTGLARETQYF
TGTGCCAGCAGTCCCACGGGACTGGCTAGGGAGACCCAGTACTTC
>12|TRBV11-2|many|-|TRBJ1-1
CASSFYASEAFF
TGTGCCAGCAGCTTCTATGCCAGTGAAGCTTTCTTT
>13|TRBV5-1|many|-|TRBJ2-3
CASISTITDTQYF
TGCGCCAGCATCTCCACTATCACAGATACGCAGTATTTT
>16|TRBV6-7|few|-|TRBJ2-1
CASSYSCGSSYNEQFF
TGTGCCAGCAGTTACTCTTGTGGTAGTAGTTACAATGAGCAGTTCTTC
>14|TRBV11-2|-|TRBD1|TRBJ1-6
CASGTGTGKTALHF
TGTGCCAGCGGAACCGGGACAGGGAAAACTGCCCTCCACTTT
>13|TRBV10-1|few|-|TRBJ1-1
CASSEDGSTEAFF
TGCGCCAGCAGTGAGGACGGATCCACTGAAGCTTTCTTT
>20|TRBV20-1|-|TRBD1|TRBJ1-5
CSANRHPPGTGGAGGQPQHF
TGCAGTGCTAATCGCCATCCCCCCGGGACAGGGGGCGCCGGTGGTCAGCCCCAGCATTTT
>14|TRBV27|few|TRBD1|TRBJ1-5
CASILTGGNQPQHF
TGTGCCAGCATCCTGACAGGGGGAAATCAGCCCCAGCATTTT
>13|TRBV5-6|few|-|TRBJ1-1
CASSLYRDNVAFF
TGTGCCAGCAGCTTGTATCGCGACAACGTAGCTTTCTTT
>15|TRBV6-4|once|-|TRBJ2-1
CASSDNYPGSDEQFF
TGTGCCAGCAGTGACAATTATCCCGGCAGCGATGAGCAGTTCTTC
>16|TRBV20-1|-|-|TRBJ2-4
CSARDRRGLAKNIQYF
TGCAGTGCTAGAGATCGCAGGGGATTAGCCAAAAACATTCAGTACTTC
>16|TRBV2|few|-|TRBJ1-2
CASSESRTHVGGGYTF
TGTGCCAGCAGTGAATCGAGGACCCACGTCGGGGGTGGCTACACCTTC
>16|TRBV11-2|many|TRBD1|TRBJ1-2
CASSSLRQGLAYGYTF
TGTGCCAGCAGCTCGCTCAGACAGGGACTCGCCTATGGCTACACCTTC
>16|TRBV18|-|TRBD1|TRBJ1-6
CTSSPQGAIHNSPLHF
TGTACCAGCTCACCGCAGGGGGCTATCCATAATTCACCCCTCCACTTT
>14|TRBV12-3/TRBV12-4|many|-|TRBJ1-4
CASSLMTGGEKLFF
TGTGCCAGCAGTTTAATGACCGGAGGTGAAAAACTGTTTTTT
>14|TRBV19|-|-|TRBJ1-2
CASRTNWYDYGYTF
TGTGCCAGTAGAACGAATTGGTATGACTATGGCTACACCTTC
>16|TRBV7-9|few|-|TRBJ2-2
CASSVLANTNTGELFF
TGTGCCAGCAGCGTACTAGCAAACACGAACACCGGGGAGCTGTTTTTT